The 13 T cell receptor beta chains in this list originate from one sample, sequenced in a study of brain T cells in children with intractable seizures. Sequencing used immunoSEQ multiplex PCR; TCRdb keeps in-frame clones, though not all of them. The table lists about 80,000 clones, approximately 89% of them singletons. Sample: peripheral blood, taken at surgery. These TCRs come from a girl aged 2 to 9 with Rasmussen encephalitis and intractable seizures.

The rearrangement joins TRBV5-4 to TRBJ2-7; D is perhaps TRBD1 (6 bases). Per germline, CDR1 SGHNT and CDR2 YYREEE (reference sequence). The CDR3 loop spans 15 amino acids. V was cut by 5 bases and J by 3 bases, with 18 bases left in between. The CDR3 is CASRTTGGRHYEQYF. The CDR3, as DNA: TGTGCCAGCAGGACGACAGGAGGTAGACACTACGAGCAGTACTTC.

The chain recombines TRBV5-4 with TRBJ2-1; no clear D. Germline V lookup: CDR1 SGHNT, CDR2 YYREEE (reference sequence). The ends were cut back, 4 bases at V and 0 bases at J, with 17 bases in the middle. The CDR3 extends over 17 amino acids. As DNA, the CDR3 is TGTGCCAGCAGCCGCAGTCCGGGCTCTAGCTCCTACAATGAGCAGTTCTTC. Its translation is CASSRSPGSSSYNEQFF.

The V and J genes are TRBV4-1 and TRBJ2-7; D is unresolved. Germline lookup yields CDR1 MGHRA and CDR2 YSYEKL. V lost 0 bases to trimming and J lost 3 bases, with 6 bases between them. The CDR3 totals 13 residues. The CDR3 is CASSQDGLYEQYF. In DNA form, the CDR3 reads TGCGCCAGCAGCCAAGATGGGCTCTACGAGCAGTACTTC.

The chain recombines TRBV2 with TRBJ2-7; D possibly corresponds to TRBD1 (6 bases). Trimming pared 7 bases from V and 3 bases from J, leaving 7 bases between. From germline, CDR1 is SNHLY and CDR2 FYNNEI. The CDR3 consists of 11 residues. Written as DNA, the CDR3 is TGTGCCAGCACGGACAGCTACGAGCAGTACTTC. Protein: CASTDSYEQYF.

The V gene is TRBV27, the J gene TRBJ2-7; 10 nucleotides line up with TRBD2. This CDR3 contains 15 residues. V lost 5 bases, J lost 3 bases, and 7 bases stayed unmatched. Germline-derived CDR1 and CDR2 are MNHEY and SMNVEV (reference sequence). The CDR3 here is CASSRKAGGIYEQYF. DNA for the CDR3: TGTGCCAGCAGTCGAAAAGCGGGGGGGATCTACGAGCAGTACTTC.

This chain links TRBV7-3 with TRBJ1-2; D is undetermined. Germline CDR1 SGHTA, CDR2 FQGTGA. Trimming stripped 2 bases from V and 4 bases from J, with 20 bases between. This CDR3 is built from 17 residues. The CDR3 loop is CASSLLPLTRQPYGYTF. The DNA of the CDR3 is TGTGCCAGCAGCTTATTACCATTGACTCGACAACCCTATGGCTACACCTTC.

V usage is TRBV6-1 and J usage is TRBJ2-1, with 8 bases lining up with TRBD1. The V and J ends lost 0 bases and 8 bases, in that order; junction bases with no gene match: 6. From germline, CDR1 is MNHNS and CDR2 SASEGT. This CDR3 has 15 residues. CDR3 residues: CASSEARQGLDEQFF. DNA for the CDR3: TGTGCCAGCAGTGAAGCACGACAGGGGCTCGATGAGCAGTTCTTC.

The V gene is TRBV10-3, the J gene TRBJ2-7; 8 bases align to TRBD1. This CDR3 is 13 amino acids long. CDR1 and CDR2 (germline): ENHRY, SYGVKD. V shed 7 bases and J 1 base; nucleotides not matched to a gene: 3. The CDR3 nucleotides are TGTGCCATCAACCGGGACAGGTCCTACGAGCAGTACTTC. It codes for CAINRDRSYEQYF.

The chain links TRBV5-1 to TRBJ2-1; maybe TRBD2 (6 bases). CDR1 is SGHRS and CDR2 is YFSETQ in the germline V gene. The CDR3 has 15 residues. Trimming took off 2 bases at V and 3 bases at J, with 12 bases between the two ends. The DNA of the CDR3 is TGCGCCAGCAGCTTTATAGGCGGGGTCTACAATGAGCAGTTCTTC. Protein sequence: CASSFIGGVYNEQFF.

The gene calls are TRBV7-3 and TRBJ1-6; a weak D match, TRBD1 (6 bases). Trimming removed 1 base from V and 7 bases from J, with 11 bases in between. This CDR3 is 15 amino acids long. Germline V CDR1 and CDR2: SGHTA, FQGTGA. The CDR3 DNA is TGTGCCAGCAGCTTAAATCCGGGGGCCAATTCACCCCTCCACTTT. Protein sequence: CASSLNPGANSPLHF.

This chain joins TRBV14 and TRBJ1-5; 8 bases agree with TRBD1. The V gene's germline CDR1 is SGHDN and CDR2 FVKESK. The trim removed 0 bases at V and 3 bases at J, leaving 10 bases unmatched. The CDR3 has 18 residues. Here the CDR3 reads CASSQERQQGGDNQPQHF. In DNA, the CDR3 is TGTGCCAGCAGCCAAGAGCGTCAACAGGGGGGAGACAATCAGCCCCAGCATTTT.

V usage is TRBV11-2 and J usage is TRBJ1-1; possible D gene TRBD1, 5 bases. The V and J ends lost 5 bases and 6 bases respectively, with 16 bases between them. The CDR3 length is 14 residues. Germline-derived CDR1 and CDR2 are SGHAT and FQNNGV. The CDR3 loop is CASSEPDSWAEAFF. The CDR3 nucleotides read TGTGCCAGCAGCGAGCCCGACAGTTGGGCTGAAGCTTTCTTT. Full variable domain (outside the CDR3, taken from reference TRBV11-2 and TRBJ1-1): EAGVAQSPRYKIIEKRQSVAFWCNPISGHATLYWYQQILGQGPKLLIQFQNNGVVDDSQLPKDRFSAERLKGVDSTLKIQPAKLEDSAVYLCASSEPDSWAEAFFGQGTRLTVV.

This chain joins TRBV5-1 and TRBJ2-2, with D perhaps assigned TRBD1 or TRBD2 (5 bases each). CDR1 is SGHRS, CDR2 YFSETQ, per germline. The CDR3 extends over 17 amino acids. V lost 4 bases, J lost 1 base, and 17 bases lay in between. CDR3 in amino acids: CASSDGPGPGNTGELFF. The CDR3 DNA reads as TGCGCCAGCAGCGACGGGCCGGGACCGGGGAACACCGGGGAGCTGTTTTTT.